Here is one T cell receptor (beta chain) with its context. Its antigen remains unknown. In the naive CD8 group, cells lacked CD45RO and were positively selected for CCR7, so terminally differentiated effector memory CD45RA+ cells were left out. Profiling relied on immunoSEQ multiplex PCR, and the TCRdb table lists in-frame clones only, not all of them. The sample consists of roughly 2.1 million clones, about 93% of them appearing once. The data are from a study of shared clonotypes between healthy human individuals. Study results and caveats: The study's rarefaction showed incomplete sorted-subset sequencing despite large depth. When naive CD4 clonotypes were compared across a handful of donors, around 4.6% were shared.

This CDR3 spans 14 amino acids. Germline V gene data show CDR1 as LNHNV and CDR2 as YYDKDF (reference sequence). V lost 6 bases and J 3 bases, leaving 14 bases between the germline ends. V usage is TRBV15 and J usage is TRBJ1-1; TRBD1 is a possible D gene (5 bases). Input material: naive CD8+ T cells from PBMCs. The sequence was collected from a man younger than 35 in good health. Some clones in this sample may be carry-over from other donors' samples. The CDR3 nucleotides read TGTGCCACCAGTCTCGGTCCGGGGCACACTGAAGCTTTCTTT. Protein sequence: CATSLGPGHTEAFF.